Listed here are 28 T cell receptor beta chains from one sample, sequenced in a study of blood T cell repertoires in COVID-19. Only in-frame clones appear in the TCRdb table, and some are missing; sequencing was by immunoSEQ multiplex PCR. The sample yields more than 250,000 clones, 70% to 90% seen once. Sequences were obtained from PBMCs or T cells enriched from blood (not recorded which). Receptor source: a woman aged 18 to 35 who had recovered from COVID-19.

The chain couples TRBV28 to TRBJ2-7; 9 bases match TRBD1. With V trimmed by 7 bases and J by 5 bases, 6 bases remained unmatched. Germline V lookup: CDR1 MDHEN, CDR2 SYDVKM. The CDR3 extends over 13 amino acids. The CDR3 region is CASKLTGGDEQYF. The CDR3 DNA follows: TGTGCCAGCAAACTTACAGGGGGCGACGAGCAGTACTTC.

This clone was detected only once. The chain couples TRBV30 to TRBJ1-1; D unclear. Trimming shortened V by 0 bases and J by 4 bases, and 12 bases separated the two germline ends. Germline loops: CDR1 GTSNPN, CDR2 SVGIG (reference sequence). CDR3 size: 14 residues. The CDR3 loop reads CAWSVVRRGTEAFF. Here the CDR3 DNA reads TGTGCCTGGAGTGTAGTCCGACGCGGCACTGAAGCTTTCTTT. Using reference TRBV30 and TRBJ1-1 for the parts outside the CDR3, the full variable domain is SQTIHQWPATLVQPVGSPLSLECTVEGTSNPNLYWYRQAAGRGLQLLFYSVGIGQISSEVPQNLSASRPQDRQFILSSKKLLLSDSGFYLCAWSVVRRGTEAFFGQGTRLTVV.

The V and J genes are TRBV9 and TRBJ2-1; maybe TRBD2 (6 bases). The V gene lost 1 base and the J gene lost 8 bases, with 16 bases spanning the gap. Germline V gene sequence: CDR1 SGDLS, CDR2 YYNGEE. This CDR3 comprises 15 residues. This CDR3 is CASSVIGGTADEQFF. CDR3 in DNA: TGTGCCAGCAGCGTAATTGGCGGGACCGCGGATGAGCAGTTCTTC. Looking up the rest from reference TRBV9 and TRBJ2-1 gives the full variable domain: DSGVTQTPKHLITATGQRVTLRCSPRSGDLSVYWYQQSLDQGLQFLIQYYNGEERAKGNILERFSAQQFPDLHSELNLSSLELGDSALYFCASSVIGGTADEQFFGPGTRLTVL.

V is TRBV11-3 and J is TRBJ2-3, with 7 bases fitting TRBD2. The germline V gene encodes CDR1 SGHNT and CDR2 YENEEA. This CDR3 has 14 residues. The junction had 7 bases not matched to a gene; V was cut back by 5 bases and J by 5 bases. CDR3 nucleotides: TGTGCCAGCAGCGTCGGGAGGATGGGAGATACGCAGTATTTT. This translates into CASSVGRMGDTQYF.

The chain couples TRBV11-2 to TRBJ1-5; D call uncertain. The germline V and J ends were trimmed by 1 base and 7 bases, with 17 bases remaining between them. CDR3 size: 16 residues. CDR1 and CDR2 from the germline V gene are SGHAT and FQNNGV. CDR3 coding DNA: TGTGCCAGCAGCTTAGGAGGGTCGGGAGGTGACCAGCCCCAGCATTTT. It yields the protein CASSLGGSGGDQPQHF.

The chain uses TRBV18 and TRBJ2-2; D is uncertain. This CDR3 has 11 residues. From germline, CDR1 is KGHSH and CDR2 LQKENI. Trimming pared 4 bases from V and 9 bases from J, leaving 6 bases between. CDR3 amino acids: CASSLGRELFF. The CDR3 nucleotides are TGTGCCAGCTCACTTGGCCGGGAGCTGTTTTTT.

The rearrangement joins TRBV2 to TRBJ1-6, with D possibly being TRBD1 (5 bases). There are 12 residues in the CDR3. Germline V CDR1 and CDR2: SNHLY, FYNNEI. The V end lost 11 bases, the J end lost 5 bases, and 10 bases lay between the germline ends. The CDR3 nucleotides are TGTGCCGGCGGGACTCATAATTCACCCCTCCACTTT. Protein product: CAGGTHNSPLHF. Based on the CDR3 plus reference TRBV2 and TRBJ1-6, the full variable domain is EPEVTQTPSHQVTQMGQEVILRCVPISNHLYFYWYRQILGQKVEFLVSFYNNEISEKSEIFDDQFSVERPDGSNFTLKIRSTKLEDSAMYFCAGGTHNSPLHFGNGTRLTVT.

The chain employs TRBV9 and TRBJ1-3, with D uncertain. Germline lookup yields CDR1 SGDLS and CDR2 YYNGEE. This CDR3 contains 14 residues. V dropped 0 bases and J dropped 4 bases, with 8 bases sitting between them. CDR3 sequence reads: CASSVGHLGNTIYF. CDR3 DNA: TGTGCCAGCAGCGTAGGACACCTCGGAAACACCATATATTTT.

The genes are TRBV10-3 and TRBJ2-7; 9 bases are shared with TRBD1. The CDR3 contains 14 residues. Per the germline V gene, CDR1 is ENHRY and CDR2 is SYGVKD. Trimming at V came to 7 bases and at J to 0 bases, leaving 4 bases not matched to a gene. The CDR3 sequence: CAITPGQGSYEQYF. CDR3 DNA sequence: TGTGCCATCACCCCGGGACAGGGCTCCTACGAGCAGTACTTC.

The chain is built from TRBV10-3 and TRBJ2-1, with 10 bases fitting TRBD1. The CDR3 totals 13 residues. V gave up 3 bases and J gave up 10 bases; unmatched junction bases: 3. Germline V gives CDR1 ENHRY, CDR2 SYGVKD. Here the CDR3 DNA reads TGTGCCATCAGTGACGACAGGGGGCTAGAGCAGTTCTTC. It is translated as CAISDDRGLEQFF.

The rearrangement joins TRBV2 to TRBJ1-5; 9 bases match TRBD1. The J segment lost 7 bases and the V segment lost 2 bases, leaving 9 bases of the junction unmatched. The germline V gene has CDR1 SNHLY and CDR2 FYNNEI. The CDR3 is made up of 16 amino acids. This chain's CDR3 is CASSEQGQGIWQPQHF. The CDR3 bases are TGTGCCAGCAGTGAACAAGGACAGGGGATCTGGCAGCCCCAGCATTTT.

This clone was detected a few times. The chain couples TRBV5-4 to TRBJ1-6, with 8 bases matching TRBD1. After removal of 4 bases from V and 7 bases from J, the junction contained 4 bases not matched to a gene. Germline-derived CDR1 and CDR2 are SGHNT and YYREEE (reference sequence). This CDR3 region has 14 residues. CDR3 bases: TGTGCCAGCAGCAAGGACAGGGCCAATTCACCCCTCCACTTT. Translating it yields CASSKDRANSPLHF. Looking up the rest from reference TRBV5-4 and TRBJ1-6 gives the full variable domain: ETGVTQSPTHLIKTRGQQVTLRCSSQSGHNTVSWYQQALGQGPQFIFQYYREEENGRGNFPPRFSGLQFPNYSSELNVNALELDDSALYLCASSKDRANSPLHFGNGTRLTVT.

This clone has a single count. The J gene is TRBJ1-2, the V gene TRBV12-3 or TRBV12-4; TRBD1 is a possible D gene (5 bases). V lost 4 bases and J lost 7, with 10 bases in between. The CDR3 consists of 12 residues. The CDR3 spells CASSSGLGGYTF. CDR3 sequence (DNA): TGTGCCAGCAGTTCAGGGCTAGGTGGCTACACCTTC.

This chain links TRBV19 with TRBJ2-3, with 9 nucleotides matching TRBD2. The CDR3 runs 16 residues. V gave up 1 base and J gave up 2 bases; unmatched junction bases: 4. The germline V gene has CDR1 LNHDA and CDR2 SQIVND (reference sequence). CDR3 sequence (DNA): TGTGCCAGTAGTATAGCGGCTAGCGGGACCACAGATACGCAGTATTTT. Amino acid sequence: CASSIAASGTTDTQYF.

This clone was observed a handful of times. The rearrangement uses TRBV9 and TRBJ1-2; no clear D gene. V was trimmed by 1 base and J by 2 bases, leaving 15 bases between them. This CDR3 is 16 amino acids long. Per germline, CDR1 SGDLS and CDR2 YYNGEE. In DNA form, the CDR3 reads TGTGCCAGCAGCGTAAGTTTAAGGAGTTCGAACTATGGCTACACCTTC. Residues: CASSVSLRSSNYGYTF.

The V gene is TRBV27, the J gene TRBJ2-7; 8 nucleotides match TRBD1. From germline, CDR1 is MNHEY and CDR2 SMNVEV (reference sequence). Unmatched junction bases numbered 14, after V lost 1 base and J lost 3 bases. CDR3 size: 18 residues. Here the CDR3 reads CASSLYPHRQGTIYEQYF. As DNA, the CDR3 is TGTGCCAGCAGTTTATACCCCCACCGACAGGGGACGATCTACGAGCAGTACTTC.

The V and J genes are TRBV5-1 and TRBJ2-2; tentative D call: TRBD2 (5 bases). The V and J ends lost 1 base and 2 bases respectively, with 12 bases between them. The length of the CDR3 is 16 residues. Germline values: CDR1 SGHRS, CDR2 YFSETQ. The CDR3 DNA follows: TGCGCCAGCAGCTTGAACAGCGGTCGAAACACCGGGGAGCTGTTTTTT. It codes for CASSLNSGRNTGELFF.

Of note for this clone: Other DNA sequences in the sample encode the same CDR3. The DNA for the CDR3 is TGTGCCAGCAGTTACGGGACAGGGGGCTACGAGCAGTACTTC. Protein: CASSYGTGGYEQYF. The genes are TRBV6-5 and TRBJ2-7, with 11 bases aligning to TRBD1. V shed 2 bases, J shed 3 bases, and the junction held 0 bases outside the gene matches. CDR1 is MNHEY, CDR2 SVGAGI, per germline. The CDR3 spans 14 residues.

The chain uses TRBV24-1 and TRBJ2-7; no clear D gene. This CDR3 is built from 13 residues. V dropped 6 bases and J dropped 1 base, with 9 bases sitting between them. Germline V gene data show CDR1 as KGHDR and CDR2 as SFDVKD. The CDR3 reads CATSKTPSYEQYF. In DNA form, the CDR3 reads TGTGCCACCAGTAAGACTCCTTCCTACGAGCAGTACTTC.

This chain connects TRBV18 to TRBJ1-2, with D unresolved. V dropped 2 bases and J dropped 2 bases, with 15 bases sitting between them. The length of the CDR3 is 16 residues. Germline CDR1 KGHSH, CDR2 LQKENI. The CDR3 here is CASSPGRSGENYGYTF. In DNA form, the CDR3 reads TGTGCCAGCTCACCAGGTCGGTCAGGCGAGAACTATGGCTACACCTTC. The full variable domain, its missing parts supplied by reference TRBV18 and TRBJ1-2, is NAGVMQNPRHLVRRRGQEARLRCSPMKGHSHVYWYRQLPEEGLKFMVYLQKENIIDESGMPKERFSAEFPKEGPSILRIQQVVRGDSAAYFCASSPGRSGENYGYTFGSGTRLTVV.

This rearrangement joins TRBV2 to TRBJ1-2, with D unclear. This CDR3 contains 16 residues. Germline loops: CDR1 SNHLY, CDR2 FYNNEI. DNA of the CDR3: TGTTCTTCGACCCCCCCGGGAGGGAGGGCCAACTATGGCTACACCTTC. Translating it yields CSSTPPGGRANYGYTF.

CDR3 nucleotide sequence: TGTGCCAGCAGCTCCTCGAGGGAGTACTATGGCTACACCTTC. Residues: CASSSSREYYGYTF. V gene TRBV7-9 combines with J gene TRBJ1-2, with no clear D. V was clipped by 4 bases and J by 3 bases, with 12 bases between them. This CDR3 comprises 14 residues. CDR1 and CDR2 from the germline V gene are SEHNR and FQNEAQ (reference sequence).

In DNA form, the CDR3 reads TGTGCCAGCAGCGCCGATGAGCGGGGGGCCCATACGCAGTATTTT. This gives the protein CASSADERGAHTQYF. This rearrangement joins TRBV11-3 to TRBJ2-3, with 9 bases lining up with TRBD2. Per the germline V gene, CDR1 is SGHNT and CDR2 is YENEEA. V gave up 5 bases and J gave up 7 bases; unmatched junction bases: 10. The CDR3 has 15 residues.

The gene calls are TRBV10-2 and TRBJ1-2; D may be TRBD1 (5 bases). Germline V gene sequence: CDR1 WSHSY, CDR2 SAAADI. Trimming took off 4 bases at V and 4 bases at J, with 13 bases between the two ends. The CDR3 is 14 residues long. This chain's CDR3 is CASSVEGLTYGYTF. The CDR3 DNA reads TGCGCCAGCAGTGTTGAGGGACTGACCTATGGCTACACCTTC.

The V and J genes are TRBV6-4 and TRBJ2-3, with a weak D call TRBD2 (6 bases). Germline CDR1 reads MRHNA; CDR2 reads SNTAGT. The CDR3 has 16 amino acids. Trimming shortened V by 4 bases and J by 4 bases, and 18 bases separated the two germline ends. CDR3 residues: CASSVAGSGTADTQYF. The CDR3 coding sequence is TGTGCCAGCAGTGTCGCGGGGTCAGGGACTGCAGATACGCAGTATTTT.

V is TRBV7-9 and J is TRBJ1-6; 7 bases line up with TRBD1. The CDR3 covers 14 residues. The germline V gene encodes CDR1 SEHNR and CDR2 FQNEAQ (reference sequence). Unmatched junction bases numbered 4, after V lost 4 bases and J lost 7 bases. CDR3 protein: CASSYGQDNSPLHF. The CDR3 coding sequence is TGTGCCAGCAGCTACGGACAGGACAATTCACCCCTCCACTTT.

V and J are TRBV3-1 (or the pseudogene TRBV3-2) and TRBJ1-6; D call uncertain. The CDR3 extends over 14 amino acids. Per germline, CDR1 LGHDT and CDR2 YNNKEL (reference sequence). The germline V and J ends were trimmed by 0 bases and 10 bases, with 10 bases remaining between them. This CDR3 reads CASSQDDWQSPLHF. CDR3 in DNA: TGTGCCAGCAGCCAAGATGATTGGCAGTCACCCCTCCACTTT.

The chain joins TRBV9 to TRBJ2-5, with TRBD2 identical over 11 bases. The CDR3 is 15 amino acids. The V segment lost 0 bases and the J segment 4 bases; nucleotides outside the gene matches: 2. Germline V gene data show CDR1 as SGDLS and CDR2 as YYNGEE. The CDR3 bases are TGTGCCAGCAGCGTAGGACTAGCGGGGAGAGAGACCCAGTACTTC. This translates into CASSVGLAGRETQYF.